Listed below are T cell receptor beta chains from one sample, sequenced in a study of blood T cell repertoires in COVID-19. Assay: immunoSEQ multiplex PCR; the TCRdb copy retains only in-frame clones and omits some. Of 150,000 to 200,000 clones in the sample, approximately 90% were seen once. Source material: peripheral blood. Receptors originate from a man younger than 35 who had recovered from COVID-19. The CDR3 runs from the conserved cysteine through the conserved F or W. Expanded clones are given a class, and other clones once, few, many or no size at all.

v_call,clone_size,j_call,cdr3_aa
TRBV3-1/TRBV3-2,-,TRBJ2-3,CASSQQGLSDTQYF
TRBV9,-,TRBJ2-1,CASSPIAGPHYNEQFF
TRBV5-4,few,TRBJ2-2,CASSLDRRGNTGELFF
TRBV20-1,-,TRBJ2-4,CSARGTGEKNIQYF
TRBV12-3/TRBV12-4,-,TRBJ1-2,CASSGSGSYGYTF
TRBV18,-,TRBJ2-2,CASSPPVWGEDSGELFF
TRBV7-2,-,TRBJ2-1,CASSLDGYNEQFF
TRBV27,-,TRBJ2-1,CASSLSGIHEQFF
TRBV7-2,-,TRBJ2-1,CASSTRTGAYYNEQFF
TRBV12-1,-,TRBJ1-1,CASSPQTGDGNTEAFF
TRBV11-2,-,TRBJ1-1,CASSLLYRQGGRRTEAFF
TRBV6-1,-,TRBJ2-2,CASSDTSTSGSSGELFF
TRBV28,-,TRBJ2-2,CASSLAENTGELFF
TRBV13,-,TRBJ1-3,CASSLEGSSGNTIYF
TRBV19,-,TRBJ1-2,CASSIPGLYGYTF
TRBV11-3,-,TRBJ2-1,CASSPGTYSYNEQFF
TRBV2,once,TRBJ2-7,CASSAQGGVFDEQYF
TRBV19,-,TRBJ2-3,CASSDPGQDVDTQYF
TRBV29-1,-,TRBJ2-5,CSVPTTKTQYF
TRBV15,-,TRBJ2-5,CATSRRTGGLGETQYF
TRBV5-5,-,TRBJ1-2,CASNPWQGGLRNGYTF
TRBV5-4,-,TRBJ2-7,CASSHQTGRYEQYF
TRBV3-1/TRBV3-2,-,TRBJ2-1,CASSPQGYYYNEQFF
TRBV10-3,-,TRBJ2-7,CAISPAGGPLEQYF
TRBV7-2,-,TRBJ2-7,CASSALGQGSSYEQYF
TRBV19,-,TRBJ2-6,CASKAMWTSGLSGANVLTF
TRBV27,-,TRBJ2-1,CASSSIGQDPSSYNEQFF
TRBV27,-,TRBJ2-7,CASKWQREGQGEQYF
TRBV10-1,-,TRBJ2-5,CASSEGRSETQYF
TRBV29-1,many,TRBJ2-1,CSASVSSYNEQFF
TRBV19,-,TRBJ2-3,CAIRGSSTDTQYF
TRBV20-1,-,TRBJ2-1,CSAPGGNEQFF
TRBV19,-,TRBJ2-1,CASSAAGTSGANEQFF
TRBV29-1,-,TRBJ2-7,CSVEDPGGASYEQYF
TRBV6-1,-,TRBJ1-4,CASSEPPGWMYEKLFF
TRBV19,-,TRBJ2-7,CASSIRGEQYF
TRBV6-1,-,TRBJ1-3,CASSVLGGASGNTIYF
TRBV30,-,TRBJ2-1,CAWSVVADLSYNEQFF